This TCR beta chain was found in a study of blood T cell repertoires in COVID-19. Whole-study context: PBMCs, B-cell-depleted T cells, or T cells were the source of the cDNA or gDNA that made up the material.

Produced via immunoSEQ multiplex PCR; TCRdb's table is partial and in-frame only. The sample has some 140,000 clones, roughly four fifths seen once. The CDR3 consists of 16 residues. The V segment lost 1 base and the J segment 8 bases; nucleotides outside the gene matches: 7. The germline V gene encodes CDR1 LGHDT and CDR2 YNNKEL (reference sequence). Sequencing was performed on peripheral blood. The sequence derives from a woman aged 60-75 years with acute or convalescent COVID-19. The chain uses TRBV3-1 (or the pseudogene TRBV3-2) and TRBJ2-1, with TRBD2 identical over 11 bases. In DNA, the CDR3 is TGTGCCAGCAGCCAAGGGAGCACTAGCGGGGGATATGAGCAGTTCTTC. Translated: CASSQGSTSGGYEQFF.